This note documents a single T cell receptor (beta chain) sequence. Its matching antigen is unknown. V lost 6 bases, J lost 7 bases, and 7 bases stayed unmatched. This CDR3 spans 15 amino acids. CDR1 is LNHDA and CDR2 is SQIVND in the germline V gene (reference sequence). These data originate in a study of type 1 regulatory T cells. Study findings and constraints: Tr1 cells had a more restricted TCR repertoire than non-Tr1 cells.

From the reads, TCRdb called clonotypes with MiXCR, one entry per CDR3 protein. The sample has approximately 77,000 distinct CDR3 sequences; 20% are singletons. The rearrangement joins TRBV19 to TRBJ1-5; the match to TRBD1 covers 12 bases. The source is a human donor in good health. Sequenced input: cultured type 1 regulatory T (Tr1) cells, either the whole culture or a sorted fraction (not recorded which). The CDR3 is CASSGTGGFGQPQHF. The CDR3 nucleotides are TGTGCCAGTAGCGGGACAGGGGGCTTCGGGCAGCCCCAGCATTTT.